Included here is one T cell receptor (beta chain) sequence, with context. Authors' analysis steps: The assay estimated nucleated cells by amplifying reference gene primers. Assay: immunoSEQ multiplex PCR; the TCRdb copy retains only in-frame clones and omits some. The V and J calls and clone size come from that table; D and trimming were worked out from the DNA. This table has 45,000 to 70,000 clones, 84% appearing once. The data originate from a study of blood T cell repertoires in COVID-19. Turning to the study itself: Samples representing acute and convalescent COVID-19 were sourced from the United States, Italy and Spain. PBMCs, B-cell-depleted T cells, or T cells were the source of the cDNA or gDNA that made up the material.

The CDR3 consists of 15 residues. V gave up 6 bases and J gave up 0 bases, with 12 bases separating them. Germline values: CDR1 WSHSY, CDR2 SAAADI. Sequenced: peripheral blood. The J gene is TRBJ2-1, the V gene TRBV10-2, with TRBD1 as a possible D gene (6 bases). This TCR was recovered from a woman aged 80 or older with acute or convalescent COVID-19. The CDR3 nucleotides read TGCGCCAGCAGCGCTGACAGGAGCTCCTACAATGAGCAGTTCTTC. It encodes CASSADRSSYNEQFF.